Following are 25 T cell receptor beta chains from one sample sequenced in a study of a mutant IDH1 vaccine in newly diagnosed glioma. Regarding time point: baseline, week 1 (first vaccination visit). Treatment specified: pre-vaccination baseline after standard-of-care therapy. The protocol was immunoSEQ multiplex PCR, while the TCRdb copy is restricted to in-frame clones and leaves out a portion. This table holds about 38,000 clones, roughly 89% found once. The sample here was PBMCs, taken from a glioma patient treated with radiotherapy, temozolomide or both. These receptors all stem from a young man with glioma.

By share, this clone ranks as medium-sized. The chain employs TRBV2 and TRBJ1-5, with D hard to call. CDR1 SNHLY and CDR2 FYNNEI come from the germline V gene. The CDR3 runs to 13 residues. Between the trimmed V and J ends, which lost 6 bases and 1 base, there was a span of 7 bases. CDR3 loop: CASSLGSNQPQHF. The CDR3 nucleotides read TGTGCCAGCAGCCTCGGGAGCAATCAGCCCCAGCATTTT.

The CDR3 DNA follows: TGCAGCATTGCTACCATTCCGTCCAGCAATGAGCAGTTCTTC. Translated, it gives CSIATIPSSNEQFF. The chain has TRBV29-1 and TRBJ2-1, with D unresolved. Trimming removed 8 bases at V and 6 bases at J, with 20 bases between. Germline V lookup: CDR1 SQVTM, CDR2 ANQGSEA. The CDR3 runs 14 residues.

This chain joins TRBV6-6 and TRBJ1-4; TRBD1 matches 7 bases. V shed 2 bases and J 7 bases; nucleotides not matched to a gene: 10. The CDR3 consists of 16 residues. CDR1 is MNHNY and CDR2 is SVGAGI in the germline V gene (reference sequence). This CDR3 is CASSYPTGAAGEKLFF. CDR3 nucleotides: TGTGCCAGCAGTTACCCAACAGGGGCCGCGGGTGAAAAACTGTTTTTT.

The chain combines TRBV5-1 with TRBJ2-1; the D gene could be TRBD1 or TRBD2 (5 bases each). Trimming took 3 bases from V and 4 from J, leaving 17 bases between them. Germline loops: CDR1 SGHRS, CDR2 YFSETQ. CDR3 length equals 16 residues. CDR3 loop: CASSWDAGRPYNEQFF. The CDR3 DNA sequence: TGCGCCAGCAGCTGGGACGCAGGCCGTCCATACAATGAGCAGTTCTTC.

The V and J genes are TRBV5-1 and TRBJ2-7; unclear D gene. The CDR3 runs 16 residues. Trimming pared 0 bases from V and 2 bases from J, leaving 15 bases between. Looked up from germline, CDR1 is SGHRS and CDR2 is YFSETQ. CDR3 amino acids: CASSLVWAEPAYEQYF. The CDR3 region has the DNA TGCGCCAGCAGCTTGGTCTGGGCAGAACCAGCCTACGAGCAGTACTTC.

This clone is a singleton in its sample. This sequence joins TRBV7-2 and TRBJ1-4; 7 nucleotides align to TRBD1. The CDR3 loop spans 13 amino acids. V lost 5 bases and J lost 7; bases outside the gene matches: 4. Germline-derived CDR1 and CDR2 are SGHTA and FQGNSA. The CDR3 nucleotides read TGTGCCAGCAGCGGCCAGGGGGGTGAAAAACTGTTTTTT. The encoded protein is CASSGQGGEKLFF.

The J gene is TRBJ1-1, the V gene TRBV7-9; D might be TRBD1 (5 bases). Trimming removed 5 bases at V and 6 bases at J, with 13 bases between. The CDR3 spans 13 residues. CDR1 is SEHNR and CDR2 is FQNEAQ in the germline V gene (reference sequence). CDR3 DNA: TGTGCCAGCAGCCATAGGCTGGGGGCTGAAGCTTTCTTT. Translation gives CASSHRLGAEAFF.

This chain connects TRBV5-1 to TRBJ2-6; tentative D call: TRBD1 (5 bases). V lost 7 bases and J 2 bases, leaving 7 bases between the germline ends. From germline, CDR1 is SGHRS and CDR2 YFSETQ. This CDR3 spans 13 amino acids. The CDR3 loop is CASQGTGANVLTF. In DNA form, the CDR3 reads TGCGCCAGCCAGGGTACTGGGGCCAACGTCCTGACTTTC.

V and J are TRBV11-3 and TRBJ2-7; no clear D gene. Germline V gene sequence: CDR1 SGHNT, CDR2 YENEEA. CDR3 length equals 13 residues. Trimming stripped 3 bases from V and 3 bases from J, with 9 bases between. The CDR3 nucleotides read TGTGCCAGCAGCTTGTTGTCAGGCTACGAGCAGTACTTC. Protein sequence: CASSLLSGYEQYF. The complete variable domain, with remaining parts taken from reference TRBV11-3 and TRBJ2-7, reads EAGVVQSPRYKIIEKKQPVAFWCNPISGHNTLYWYLQNLGQGPELLIRYENEEAVDDSQLPKDRFSAERLKGVDSTLKIQPAELGDSAVYLCASSLLSGYEQYFGPGTRLTVT.

This chain connects TRBV29-1 to TRBJ1-4, with 8 bases fitting TRBD1. V gave up 7 bases and J gave up 8 bases; unmatched junction bases: 12. The germline gives CDR1 SQVTM, CDR2 ANQGSEA. CDR3 size: 14 residues. The CDR3 DNA sequence: TGCAGCGCCGGTGGACAGGGCGTCGGGGAAAAACTGTTTTTT. It is translated as CSAGGQGVGEKLFF.

CDR3 DNA sequence: TGTGCCAGCAGCTTGGCCCCAGGGGCGAATCAGCCCCAGCATTTT. Its protein is CASSLAPGANQPQHF. The rearrangement joins TRBV5-5 to TRBJ1-5, with D perhaps TRBD1 (6 bases). V was trimmed by 0 bases and J by 4 bases, leaving 11 bases between them. In germline, CDR1 is SGHKS, CDR2 YYEKEE (reference sequence). This CDR3 is built from 15 residues.

The V call is TRBV7-9, the J call TRBJ2-7; TRBD1 matches 7 bases. The CDR3 is 16 residues long. Germline assignment: CDR1 SEHNR and CDR2 FQNEAQ (reference sequence). The junction had 5 bases not matched to a gene; V was cut back by 0 bases and J by 0 bases. CDR3 bases: TGTGCCAGCAGCTTAGCATACGGGACAGCCTCCTACGAGCAGTACTTC. Translation gives CASSLAYGTASYEQYF. The full variable domain, completed using reference TRBV7-9 and TRBJ2-7, is DTGVSQNPRHKITKRGQNVTFRCDPISEHNRLYWYRQTLGQGPEFLTYFQNEAQLEKSRLLSDRFSAERPKGSFSTLEIQRTEQGDSAMYLCASSLAYGTASYEQYFGPGTRLTVT.

This clone was observed a few times. The V call is TRBV6-5, the J call TRBJ1-6; D may be TRBD1 (5 bases). This CDR3 has 15 amino acids. Germline lookup yields CDR1 MNHEY and CDR2 SVGAGI. The germline V and J ends were trimmed by 7 bases and 6 bases, with 16 bases remaining between them. CDR3 coding DNA: TGTGCCAGCACATTGACCGGGACGGCTAATTCACCCCTCCACTTT. Amino acids: CASTLTGTANSPLHF.

The rearrangement uses TRBV5-4 and TRBJ1-1; D gene ambiguous. Germline-derived CDR1 and CDR2 are SGHNT and YYREEE (reference sequence). Trimming took 4 bases from V and 10 from J, leaving 17 bases between them. CDR3 length equals 13 residues. The CDR3 reads CASSPTDQAAAFF. In DNA, the CDR3 is TGTGCCAGCAGCCCCACTGACCAGGCTGCAGCTTTCTTT. Combining the CDR3 with reference TRBV5-4 and TRBJ1-1 gives the whole variable domain ETGVTQSPTHLIKTRGQQVTLRCSSQSGHNTVSWYQQALGQGPQFIFQYYREEENGRGNFPPRFSGLQFPNYSSELNVNALELDDSALYLCASSPTDQAAAFFGQGTRLTVV.

The chain is built from TRBV11-2 and TRBJ1-4, with no clear D. The CDR3 is made up of 15 amino acids. V shed 5 bases and J shed 8 bases, with 18 bases lying between them. Germline CDR1 reads SGHAT; CDR2 reads FQNNGV. The CDR3 region has the DNA TGTGCCAGCAGCCCCCGACCCCAGATGGGGGAAAAACTGTTTTTT. It specifies CASSPRPQMGEKLFF.

The chain uses TRBV28 and TRBJ2-7; tentative D call: TRBD1 (6 bases). Trimming stripped 10 bases from V and 2 bases from J, with 15 bases between. This CDR3 spans 13 amino acids. Looked up from germline, CDR1 is MDHEN and CDR2 is SYDVKM. The CDR3 spells CATWGPGAYEQYF. The CDR3 nucleotides read TGTGCCACCTGGGGGCCAGGGGCCTACGAGCAGTACTTC.

The V and J genes are TRBV4-3 and TRBJ2-7; unclear D gene. The CDR3 contains 16 residues. CDR1 is LGHNA, CDR2 YSLEER, per germline. With 1 base removed from V and 2 bases from J, the gap between germline ends came to 15 bases. CDR3 in DNA: TGCGCCAGCAGCCAAGGAGCCATTACCGCAGCCTACGAGCAGTACTTC. It encodes CASSQGAITAAYEQYF.

The rearrangement joins TRBV27 to TRBJ2-7; 8 bases are shared with TRBD2. The J segment lost 3 bases and the V segment lost 6 bases, leaving 7 bases of the junction unmatched. CDR3 length: 14 amino acids. The germline V gene encodes CDR1 MNHEY and CDR2 SMNVEV (reference sequence). The CDR3 DNA reads as TGTGCCAGCAGGTATACCGGGACTAGCTACGAGCAGTACTTC. Residues: CASRYTGTSYEQYF.

The chain has TRBV7-9 and TRBJ1-6; D unclear. Trimming stripped 8 bases from V and 9 bases from J, with 8 bases between. Germline-derived CDR1 and CDR2 are SEHNR and FQNEAQ (reference sequence). This CDR3 contains 11 residues. The CDR3 spells CASPWGSPLHF. The CDR3 nucleotides are TGTGCCAGCCCCTGGGGTTCACCCCTCCACTTT. The entire variable domain, with the rest obtained from reference TRBV7-9 and TRBJ1-6, is as follows: DTGVSQNPRHKITKRGQNVTFRCDPISEHNRLYWYRQTLGQGPEFLTYFQNEAQLEKSRLLSDRFSAERPKGSFSTLEIQRTEQGDSAMYLCASPWGSPLHFGNGTRLTVT.

The chain combines TRBV30 with TRBJ1-2; D perhaps matches TRBD1 (5 bases). This CDR3 is 12 amino acids long. Trimming stripped 3 bases from V and 6 bases from J, with 11 bases between. Per germline, CDR1 GTSNPN and CDR2 SVGIG (reference sequence). Here the CDR3 reads CAWRGLGDGYTF. In DNA form, the CDR3 reads TGTGCCTGGAGGGGGTTAGGGGATGGCTACACCTTC.

DNA of the CDR3: TGCGCCAGCAGCCAAGTCGGGACAGGGGGAAACACCATATATTTT. Translating gives CASSQVGTGGNTIYF. V usage is TRBV4-1 and J usage is TRBJ1-3; TRBD1 agrees at 9 bases. Unmatched junction bases numbered 2, after V lost 1 base and J lost 4 bases. The germline V gene encodes CDR1 MGHRA and CDR2 YSYEKL. The CDR3 is 15 amino acids.

This rearrangement joins TRBV29-1 to TRBJ1-1; maybe TRBD1 (5 bases). Deletions cut 5 bases from V and 5 bases from J, with 18 bases between. This CDR3 region has 14 residues. Per germline, CDR1 SQVTM and CDR2 ANQGSEA. CDR3 DNA: TGCAGCGTTTCGGAGGGGTCGAGGTGGACTGAAGCTTTCTTT. Protein sequence: CSVSEGSRWTEAFF. Full variable domain (remainder filled in from reference TRBV29-1 and TRBJ1-1): SAVISQKPSRDICQRGTSLTIQCQVDSQVTMMFWYRQQPGQSLTLIATANQGSEATYESGFVIDKFPISRPNLTFSTLTVSNMSPEDSSIYLCSVSEGSRWTEAFFGQGTRLTVV.

V is TRBV30 and J is TRBJ1-3; D unclear. The CDR3 totals 11 residues. Germline V gene data show CDR1 as GTSNPN and CDR2 as SVGIG (reference sequence). V shed 2 bases and J shed 4 bases, with 3 bases lying between them. This chain's CDR3 is CAWSQGNTIYF. The DNA for the CDR3 is TGTGCCTGGAGTCAAGGAAACACCATATATTTT.

The chain joins TRBV5-4 to TRBJ1-3, with a weak D call TRBD1 (5 bases). Trimming removed 0 bases from V and 0 bases from J, with 10 bases in between. The germline CDR1 and CDR2 sequences are SGHNT and YYREEE (reference sequence). The CDR3 contains 16 residues. CDR3 residues: CASSLEGGTSGNTIYF. Here the CDR3 DNA reads TGTGCCAGCAGCTTGGAGGGCGGGACCTCTGGAAACACCATATATTTT.

This chain connects TRBV20-1 to TRBJ2-1, with unresolved D. The CDR3 is 10 amino acids. The germline V and J ends were trimmed by 5 bases and 4 bases, with 3 bases remaining between them. Germline assignment: CDR1 DFQATT and CDR2 SNEGSKA (reference sequence). For the CDR3, the DNA is TGCAGTGCTGGGTACAATGAGCAGTTCTTC. This codes for CSAGYNEQFF.